The 2 T cell receptor beta chains in this list originate from one sample, sequenced in a study of T cell changes during pregnancy in multiple sclerosis. The data were produced by immunoSEQ multiplex PCR, yet TCRdb's version contains in-frame clones alone and is incomplete. The sample contains about 38,000 clones, 85% to 95% of which appear only once. The input for sequencing was CD4+ T cells from peripheral blood mononuclear cells, taken in the third trimester of pregnancy. The receptors derive from a female donor in good health, enrolled as a control in a pregnancy study.

The V gene is TRBV18, the J gene TRBJ2-3; D remains ambiguous. This CDR3 has 12 amino acids. Per germline, CDR1 KGHSH and CDR2 LQKENI. The V end was cut by 3 bases, the J end by 3 bases, with 4 bases between. The CDR3 spells CASSPPTDTQYF. For the CDR3, the DNA is TGTGCCAGCTCACCTCCGACAGATACGCAGTATTTT. Looking up the rest from reference TRBV18 and TRBJ2-3 gives the full variable domain: NAGVMQNPRHLVRRRGQEARLRCSPMKGHSHVYWYRQLPEEGLKFMVYLQKENIIDESGMPKERFSAEFPKEGPSILRIQQVVRGDSAAYFCASSPPTDTQYFGPGTRLTVL.

The CDR3 nucleotides read TGTGCCAGCAGCGCGGGACAGAGCAATGAAAAACTGTTTTTT. Residues: CASSAGQSNEKLFF. The rearrangement uses TRBV4-2 and TRBJ1-4; 7 bases are a match to TRBD1. This CDR3 has 14 amino acids. Germline V lookup: CDR1 LGHNA, CDR2 YNFKEQ. Losses at the gene ends were 5 bases for V and 5 bases for J; bases not matched to a gene: 5.